These T cell receptor beta chains were read from a single sample in a study of molecular identifiers for immune sequencing clone quantification. From the PCR reads, TCRdb called clonotypes with MiXCR, one entry per CDR3 protein. The sample consists of 80,000 to 95,000 distinct CDR3 sequences, around 19% of them appearing once. The sequenced sample was naive CD8+ T cells from blood, with Jurkat cell RNA spiked in. The receptor source for this set is a human donor in good health. Some libraries in this study had Jurkat cell RNA spiked in. Both conserved end residues are part of each CDR3. D genes are given only for firm matches. Expanded clones get a size class; other rows say once, few or many, or leave the size out.

clone size	V gene	J gene	D gene	CDR3 protein	CDR3 DNA
many	TRBV20-1	TRBJ2-7	-	CSAILGHSYEQYF	TGCAGTGCTATACTCGGGCACTCCTACGAGCAGTACTTC
many	TRBV6-2/TRBV6-3	TRBJ2-3	-	CASSYSIGQTTDTQYF	TGTGCCAGCAGTTACTCTATCGGACAGACCACAGATACGCAGTATTTT
many	TRBV2	TRBJ2-7	-	CASSPGLMDEQYF	TGTGCCAGCAGTCCGGGACTTATGGACGAGCAGTACTTC
many	TRBV29-1	TRBJ1-6	-	CSVVWGKNSPLHF	TGCAGCGTTGTATGGGGGAAAAATTCACCCCTCCACTTT
-	TRBV18	TRBJ2-1	TRBD1	CASSPDRDRLNEQFF	TGTGCCAGCTCACCGGACAGGGATCGCCTAAATGAGCAGTTCTTC
few	TRBV4-1	TRBJ2-1	-	CASSVIRDVYNEQFF	TGCGCCAGCAGCGTAATAAGGGACGTCTACAATGAGCAGTTCTTC
few	TRBV2	TRBJ2-1	-	CASSEVQGIANNEQFF	TGTGCCAGCAGTGAAGTTCAGGGGATAGCCAACAATGAGCAGTTCTTC
many	TRBV27	TRBJ2-2	TRBD2	CASSGGNTGELFF	TGTGCCAGCTCGGGGGGAAACACCGGGGAGCTGTTTTTT
many	TRBV7-9	TRBJ2-7	-	CASRPAGGQLPYEQYF	TGTGCCAGCAGGCCCGCCGGAGGTCAGCTTCCCTACGAGCAGTACTTC
many	TRBV3-1	TRBJ1-1	-	CASSQAIGVETEAFF	TGTGCCAGCAGCCAAGCGATAGGGGTTGAGACTGAAGCTTTCTTT
-	TRBV30	TRBJ2-3	-	CAWSVLAGSRTDTQYF	TGTGCCTGGAGTGTACTTGCGGGGTCCCGCACAGATACGCAGTATTTT
many	TRBV13	TRBJ2-5	-	CASSSGLTQETQYF	TGTGCCAGCAGCTCGGGACTTACGCAAGAGACCCAGTACTTC
many	TRBV6-2/TRBV6-3	TRBJ2-5	TRBD1	CASSYSWDRASQETQYF	TGTGCCAGCAGTTATTCGTGGGACAGGGCGTCCCAAGAGACCCAGTACTTC
many	TRBV9	TRBJ2-3	-	CASSVDGTDTQYF	TGTGCCAGCAGCGTAGACGGCACAGATACGCAGTATTTT
many	TRBV7-6	TRBJ2-2	-	CASSPGGATTGELFF	TGTGCCAGCAGCCCCGGCGGGGCGACGACCGGGGAGCTGTTTTTT
many	TRBV7-9	TRBJ1-5	TRBD1	CASSLQDRDLYQPQHF	TGTGCCAGCAGCTTGCAGGACAGGGATCTGTATCAGCCCCAGCATTTT
many	TRBV7-9	TRBJ2-7	TRBD2	CASSGHGGAYSYEQYF	TGTGCCAGCAGCGGCCACGGGGGGGCCTATTCGTACGAGCAGTACTTC
many	TRBV7-9	TRBJ2-2	TRBD2	CASSLTVSRGGNTGELFF	TGTGCCAGCAGCCTTACCGTATCCCGGGGGGGCAACACCGGGGAGCTGTTTTTT
many	TRBV19	TRBJ2-7	-	CASSILRGSGYEQYF	TGTGCCAGTAGTATTCTGCGGGGTTCCGGGTACGAGCAGTACTTC
-	TRBV5-8	TRBJ2-1	-	CASSLVGQVGYNEQFF	TGTGCCAGCAGCTTGGTTGGCCAGGTTGGGTACAATGAGCAGTTCTTC
-	TRBV5-8	TRBJ2-7	TRBD1	CASSGGTGLYEQYF	TGTGCCAGCAGCGGCGGGACAGGGTTGTACGAGCAGTACTTC
many	TRBV11-2	TRBJ2-1	-	CASSLVDGNEQFF	TGTGCCAGCAGCTTAGTGGACGGCAATGAGCAGTTCTTC
many	TRBV7-9	TRBJ2-2	TRBD1	CASSVTGAGELFF	TGTGCCAGCAGCGTTACAGGGGCCGGGGAGCTGTTTTTT
many	TRBV6-6	TRBJ2-1	TRBD1	CASSYLQGAGEQFF	TGTGCCAGCAGTTACTTACAGGGGGCTGGTGAGCAGTTCTTC
-	TRBV7-9	TRBJ1-1	TRBD1	CASSFVTGVNTEAFF	TGTGCCAGCAGCTTCGTCACAGGGGTGAACACTGAAGCTTTCTTT
many	TRBV29-1	TRBJ2-3	TRBD2	CSAEPGGSSYAF	TGCAGCGCAGAACCGGGGGGTTCCTCTTACGCCTTT
-	TRBV14	TRBJ2-7	-	CASTPLQDPYEQYF	TGTGCCAGCACCCCGCTCCAGGACCCCTACGAGCAGTACTTC
many	TRBV29-1	TRBJ2-7	TRBD1	CSVGTGDLYEQYF	TGCAGCGTCGGGACAGGAGACCTCTACGAGCAGTACTTC
many	TRBV20-1	TRBJ2-7	TRBD2	CSARGSGAASGTYEQYF	TGCAGTGCTAGGGGGTCAGGGGCGGCTAGCGGGACCTACGAGCAGTACTTC
many	TRBV6-2/TRBV6-3	TRBJ2-1	TRBD2	CASSLGTSGRRGSLYNEQFF	TGTGCCAGCAGTCTGGGGACTAGCGGGCGGAGGGGGTCCCTCTACAATGAGCAGTTCTTC
many	TRBV28	TRBJ2-3	TRBD2	CASSLTGLAGSRADTQYF	TGTGCCAGCAGTCTAACCGGACTAGCGGGGTCACGGGCAGATACGCAGTATTTT
many	TRBV5-1	TRBJ1-1	-	CASSYRSAGTEAFF	TGCGCCAGCAGCTACAGGTCGGCGGGGACTGAAGCTTTCTTT
many	TRBV5-1	TRBJ2-1	TRBD1	CASSFTGGNEQFF	TGCGCCAGCAGCTTTACAGGGGGCAACGAGCAGTTCTTC
many	TRBV20-1	TRBJ2-1	-	CSARDGLYNEQFF	TGCAGTGCTAGAGACGGGCTCTACAATGAGCAGTTCTTC
many	TRBV19	TRBJ1-1	-	CASSIFKGTNTEAFF	TGTGCCAGTAGTATCTTTAAGGGAACGAACACTGAAGCTTTCTTT
many	TRBV27	TRBJ2-3	TRBD2	CASKGTSGGSDTQYF	TGTGCCAGCAAGGGGACTAGCGGGGGGTCAGATACGCAGTATTTT
many	TRBV5-4	TRBJ2-7	TRBD2	CASSFLGGGVNEQYF	TGTGCCAGCAGCTTTTTGGGCGGGGGTGTCAACGAGCAGTACTTC
many	TRBV5-1	TRBJ2-7	TRBD2	CASSDSTSGGLYSYEQYF	TGCGCCAGCAGCGACTCGACTAGCGGGGGGCTCTACTCCTACGAGCAGTACTTC
once	TRBV7-9	TRBJ2-7	-	CASSQQQPNTYEQYF	TGTGCCAGCAGCCAACAGCAACCGAATACCTACGAGCAGTACTTC
-	TRBV28	TRBJ2-7	-	CACGGRFAPEQYF	TGTGCCTGCGGCGGCAGATTCGCGCCCGAGCAGTACTTC
many	TRBV6-5	TRBJ2-2	-	CASTKWGGGRVGELFF	TGTGCCAGCACCAAATGGGGAGGGGGGCGGGTCGGGGAGCTGTTTTTT
many	TRBV12-3/TRBV12-4	TRBJ2-2	TRBD1	CASSPRMPTGAGELFF	TGTGCCAGCAGCCCCAGAATGCCGACAGGGGCCGGGGAGCTGTTTTTT
many	TRBV12-3/TRBV12-4	TRBJ1-6	TRBD1	CASSSQGQSYNSPLHF	TGTGCCAGCAGTTCCCAGGGACAGTCCTATAATTCACCCCTCCACTTT
many	TRBV3-2	TRBJ2-2	-	CASSVHRGRGPGELFF	TGTGCCAGCAGCGTCCACAGGGGGCGCGGTCCCGGGGAGCTGTTTTTT
few	TRBV20-1	TRBJ2-1	-	CSAALLSDKGSYNEQFF	TGCAGTGCTGCCCTCCTTAGCGACAAAGGGTCCTACAATGAGCAGTTCTTC
many	TRBV12-3/TRBV12-4	TRBJ1-1	-	CASSLGTYRKAFF	TGTGCCAGCAGTCTTGGGACGTACAGAAAAGCTTTCTTT
few	TRBV20-1	TRBJ2-7	TRBD2	CSVGTSGTYEQYF	TGCAGTGTGGGAACTAGCGGGACCTACGAGCAGTACTTC
many	TRBV29-1	TRBJ2-5	-	CSVEEPPNQETQYF	TGCAGCGTTGAAGAGCCCCCAAACCAAGAGACCCAGTACTTC
many	TRBV19	TRBJ1-1	-	CATSRSVREGTEAFF	TGTGCCACATCACGCTCCGTTAGGGAAGGAACTGAAGCTTTCTTT
-	TRBV29-1	TRBJ2-1	TRBD2	CSADGLAGSYNERFF	TGCAGCGCCGACGGACTAGCGGGGTCCTACAATGAGCGGTTCTTC
few	TRBV20-1	TRBJ1-2	-	CRGGGGTYGYTF	TGCAGGGGTGGGGGCGGGACCTATGGCTACACCTTC
many	TRBV4-2	TRBJ1-5	TRBD1	CASSQEGRLPGQGADQPQHF	TGTGCCAGCAGCCAAGAGGGCCGTCTCCCGGGACAGGGGGCTGATCAGCCCCAGCATTTT
-	TRBV19	TRBJ2-7	-	CASSTGVFRWPYEQYF	TGTGCCAGTAGTACAGGGGTCTTTCGGTGGCCCTACGAGCAGTACTTC
many	TRBV28	TRBJ2-3	TRBD2	CASSFSTSGSEDTQYF	TGTGCCAGCAGTTTTTCGACTAGCGGTTCTGAGGATACGCAGTATTTT
many	TRBV20-1	TRBJ1-1	-	CSARGGPNTEAFF	TGCAGTGCCCGAGGGGGGCCGAACACTGAAGCTTTCTTT